The clone carrying this TCR beta chain was seen more than once but under ten times. Its specificity is unknown. This specimen belongs to a study of OX40 agonist ivuxolimab in advanced cancers. The study's findings and limits: CD4+ and CD8+ T cells in blood underwent clonal expansion by week 6 at 0.1 to 3.0 mg/kg. Antigen specificity was not determined for the expanded peripheral T cells. Also showing low normalized T-cell clonal expansion were some of the nonresponders.

Trimming pared 1 base from V and 6 bases from J, leaving 7 bases between. This CDR3 spans 12 amino acids. The V gene's germline CDR1 is SGHNT and CDR2 YENEEA. Only in-frame clones appear in the TCRdb table, and some are missing; sequencing was by immunoSEQ multiplex PCR. The sample holds about 5,600 clones, roughly 70% seen once. The receptor comes from an adult with an advanced solid tumor such as melanoma, head and neck, liver or kidney cancer. The starting material was CD4+ or CD8+ T cells sorted from blood, obtained in a trial of the OX40 agonist ivuxolimab. The chain uses TRBV11-3 and TRBJ2-7; unclear D gene. CDR3 sequence reads: CASSLGPREQYF. In nucleotides, the CDR3 is TGTGCCAGCAGCTTAGGACCGCGCGAGCAGTACTTC.